The T cell receptor (beta chain) described here comes from a study of shared clonotypes between healthy human individuals. Study context: Three plates were used per donor for CD4 naive, three for CD4 memory, two for CD8 naive and one for CD8 memory.

Naive CD8 cells were CD45RO-negative, positively selected for CCR7, excluding terminally differentiated effector memory CD45RA+ cells. Trimming left V 1 base short and J 1 base short, with 7 bases between. Germline lookup yields CDR1 SGHTA and CDR2 FQGNSA. CDR3 length: 14 amino acids. Study outcomes and limitations: Expectations were that clonotype sharing among donors would be affected by sequencing depth.

Points on this clone: What it recognizes is unknown. Other DNA variants within this sample encode the same CDR3.

Profiling relied on immunoSEQ multiplex PCR, and the TCRdb table lists in-frame clones only, not all of them. Among about 2 million clones, roughly 94% were seen once, and the ten largest hold 1% to 1.5%. This receptor was taken from a young man in good health. The genes are TRBV7-2 and TRBJ1-2; D ambiguous. Sample: naive CD8+ T cells sorted from blood. DNA for the CDR3: TGTGCCAGCAGCTTAGTGGGGAGTAACTATGGCTACACCTTC. It yields the protein CASSLVGSNYGYTF.